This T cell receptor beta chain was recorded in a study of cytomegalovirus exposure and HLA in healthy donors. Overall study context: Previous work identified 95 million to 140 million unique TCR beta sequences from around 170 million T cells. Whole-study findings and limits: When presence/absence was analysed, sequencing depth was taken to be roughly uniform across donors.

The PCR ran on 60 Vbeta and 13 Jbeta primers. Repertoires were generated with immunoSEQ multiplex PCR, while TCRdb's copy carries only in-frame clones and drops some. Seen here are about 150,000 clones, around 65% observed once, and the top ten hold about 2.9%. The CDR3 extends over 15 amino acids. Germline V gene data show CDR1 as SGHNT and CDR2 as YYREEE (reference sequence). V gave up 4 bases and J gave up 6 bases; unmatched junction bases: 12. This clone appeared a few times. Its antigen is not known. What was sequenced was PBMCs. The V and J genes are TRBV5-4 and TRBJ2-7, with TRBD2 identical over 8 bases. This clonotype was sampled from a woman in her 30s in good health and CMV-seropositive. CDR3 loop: CASSLRRAGEGEQYF. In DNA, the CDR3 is TGTGCCAGCAGCCTACGGAGAGCGGGAGAAGGCGAGCAGTACTTC.